This T cell receptor beta chain was observed in a study of blood T cell repertoires in COVID-19. The data were produced by immunoSEQ multiplex PCR, yet TCRdb's version contains in-frame clones alone and is incomplete. This table has under 200,000 clones, roughly nine tenths appearing once. Germline V gene data show CDR1 as LGHNA and CDR2 as YSLEER. The germline V and J ends were trimmed by 0 bases and 0 bases, with 6 bases remaining between them. CDR3 size: 16 residues. Specimen: PBMCs or T cells enriched from blood (not recorded which). This chain uses TRBV4-3 with TRBJ2-6, with a weak D call TRBD1 (6 bases). The source is a woman in her fifties or sixties who had recovered from COVID-19. CDR3: CASSQEGGSGANVLTF. The CDR3 coding sequence is TGCGCCAGCAGCCAAGAAGGGGGCTCTGGGGCCAACGTCCTGACTTTC.